Following are 26 T cell receptor beta chains from one sample sequenced in a study of OX40 agonist ivuxolimab in advanced cancers. Sequencing was performed with immunoSEQ multiplex PCR; in TCRdb, only in-frame clones are kept and a portion is missing. The sample carries about 20,000 clones, 74% recorded once. This sample comprised CD4+ or CD8+ T cells sorted from blood, obtained in a trial of the OX40 agonist ivuxolimab. Receptors were obtained from an adult with an advanced solid tumor such as melanoma, head and neck, liver or kidney cancer.

This rearrangement joins TRBV15 to TRBJ2-1; TRBD2 matches 15 bases. CDR3 size: 19 residues. CDR1 is LNHNV and CDR2 is YYDKDF in the germline V gene (reference sequence). The V segment lost 5 bases and the J segment 3 bases; nucleotides outside the gene matches: 11. The chain's CDR3 is CATSSPGLAGGPDYNEQFF. The CDR3 DNA reads TGTGCCACCAGCTCCCCAGGACTAGCGGGAGGGCCGGACTACAATGAGCAGTTCTTC.

J is TRBJ2-5 and V is TRBV13; 10 positions match TRBD2. From germline, CDR1 is PRHDT and CDR2 FYEKMQ (reference sequence). Losses at the gene ends were 5 bases for V and 5 bases for J; bases not matched to a gene: 11. There are 16 residues in the CDR3. The CDR3 DNA reads TGTGCCAGCAGCCGAGGGGCTAGCGGGAGCATGGAGACCCAGTACTTC. Amino acid sequence: CASSRGASGSMETQYF.

This clone is medium-sized (0.01 to 0.1%). This sequence joins TRBV27 and TRBJ2-7; D is unclear. This CDR3 contains 13 residues. Per the germline V gene, CDR1 is MNHEY and CDR2 is SMNVEV (reference sequence). Trimming took off 6 bases at V and 4 bases at J, with 13 bases between the two ends. The CDR3 loop reads CASSSPEGYEQYF. As DNA, the CDR3 is TGTGCCAGCAGCTCACCCGAAGGGTACGAGCAGTACTTC.

V usage is TRBV27 and J usage is TRBJ1-1; D is ambiguous. Germline V gene data show CDR1 as MNHEY and CDR2 as SMNVEV (reference sequence). Between the trimmed V and J ends, which lost 4 bases and 1 base, there was a span of 10 bases. The CDR3 loop spans 14 amino acids. The CDR3 DNA sequence: TGTGCCAGCAGTTCCCGAGACACGAACACTGAAGCTTTCTTT. Its translation is CASSSRDTNTEAFF.

The chain is built from TRBV7-5 and TRBJ2-7. TRBV7-5 is a pseudogene segment. The CDR3 totals 14 residues. This CDR3 reads CASSNSIDSYEQYF. The CDR3 region has the DNA TGTGCCAGCAGTAATAGTATAGATTCCTACGAGCAGTACTTC.

This clone was observed a single time. This chain joins TRBV9 and TRBJ2-7; D might be TRBD1 or TRBD2, each matching 7 bases. CDR1 and CDR2 (germline): SGDLS, YYNGEE. The CDR3 runs to 15 residues. The ends were cut back, 0 bases at V and 4 bases at J, with 14 bases in the middle. DNA of the CDR3: TGTGCCAGCAGCGTAGGACAGGGAGGGGCATACGAGCAGTACTTC. This translates into CASSVGQGGAYEQYF. Full variable domain (outside the CDR3, taken from reference TRBV9 and TRBJ2-7): DSGVTQTPKHLITATGQRVTLRCSPRSGDLSVYWYQQSLDQGLQFLIQYYNGEERAKGNILERFSAQQFPDLHSELNLSSLELGDSALYFCASSVGQGGAYEQYFGPGTRLTVT.

This rearrangement joins TRBV2 to TRBJ2-7, with 13 bases identical to TRBD2. This CDR3 is 16 amino acids long. Germline CDR1 and CDR2: SNHLY and FYNNEI. The junction had 9 bases not matched to a gene; V was cut back by 8 bases and J by 2 bases. The CDR3 DNA sequence: TGTGCCAGCTCGTCGGAACTAGCGGGAGGGCCCTACGAGCAGTACTTC. It translates to CASSSELAGGPYEQYF.

The rearrangement links TRBV5-6 to TRBJ2-4, with no clear D. The V gene lost 4 bases and the J gene lost 6 bases, with 14 bases spanning the gap. This CDR3 contains 14 residues. The germline CDR1 and CDR2 sequences are SGHDT and YYEEEE. The CDR3 spells CASSQIGQRNIQYF. The CDR3 region has the DNA TGTGCCAGCAGCCAAATCGGGCAGAGAAACATTCAGTACTTC. Complete variable domain (other parts from reference TRBV5-6 and TRBJ2-4): DAGVTQSPTHLIKTRGQQVTLRCSPKSGHDTVSWYQQALGQGPQFIFQYYEEEERQRGNFPDRFSGHQFPNYSSELNVNALLLGDSALYLCASSQIGQRNIQYFGAGTRLSVL.

The V call is TRBV28, the J call TRBJ2-5, with a possible D match to TRBD1 (5 bases). The CDR3 runs to 15 residues. Trimming pared 5 bases from V and 2 bases from J, leaving 15 bases between. Germline lookup yields CDR1 MDHEN and CDR2 SYDVKM. CDR3 nucleotide sequence: TGTGCCAGCAGTAGGCTATCTGACAGTCAAGAGACCCAGTACTTC. As protein: CASSRLSDSQETQYF.

This clone was observed once. The rearrangement joins TRBV6-6 to TRBJ1-2; possibly TRBD1 for D (6 bases). Trimming took off 2 bases at V and 2 bases at J, with 12 bases between the two ends. CDR1 is MNHNY and CDR2 is SVGAGI in the germline V gene (reference sequence). The CDR3 totals 15 residues. CDR3 nucleotides: TGTGCCAGCAGTTACGCCACGGGGGCGAACTATGGCTACACCTTC. Translation: CASSYATGANYGYTF.

The gene calls are TRBV6-5 and TRBJ2-7; 7 bases agree with TRBD1. Per germline, CDR1 MNHEY and CDR2 SVGAGI. There are 15 residues in the CDR3. Trimming at V came to 2 bases and at J to 4 bases, leaving 8 bases not matched to a gene. The CDR3 sequence is CASSYGDSSLYEQYF. As DNA, the CDR3 is TGTGCCAGCAGTTACGGGGACAGTAGTCTATACGAGCAGTACTTC.

This clone has more than one count but fewer than ten. CDR3 sequence reads: CASSNGAFDSNQPQHF. In nucleotides, the CDR3 is TGTGCCAGCAGTAACGGCGCTTTTGATAGCAATCAGCCCCAGCATTTT. This sequence joins TRBV27 and TRBJ1-5, with D hard to call. V was clipped by 5 bases and J by 0 bases, with 14 bases between them. CDR1 and CDR2 from the germline V gene are MNHEY and SMNVEV (reference sequence). The CDR3 length is 16 residues.

This clone was recorded a few times. The rearrangement links TRBV28 to TRBJ2-7; 9 bases agree with TRBD2. The CDR3 totals 15 residues. The ends lost 5 bases at V and 3 bases at J; junction bases unmatched: 8. Per germline, CDR1 MDHEN and CDR2 SYDVKM. In DNA form, the CDR3 reads TGTGCCAGCAGTCCCCTAGCGGGAAGGGGCTACGAGCAGTACTTC. Translation gives CASSPLAGRGYEQYF.

In this sample, this clone turned up a few times. V and J are TRBV7-2 and TRBJ2-4, with 12 bases aligning to TRBD2. Trimming took 4 bases from V and 11 from J; bases not matched to a gene: 3. There are 13 residues in the CDR3. CDR1 is SGHTA, CDR2 FQGNSA, per germline. The CDR3 reads CASSSSGGALQYF. CDR3 bases: TGTGCCAGCAGCTCTAGCGGGGGGGCACTTCAGTACTTC.

The V gene is TRBV4-3, the J gene TRBJ1-1; D is perhaps TRBD1 (5 bases). The CDR3 is made up of 14 amino acids. The germline CDR1 and CDR2 sequences are LGHNA and YSLEER. V lost 4 bases and J lost 1, with 10 bases in between. Here the CDR3 DNA reads TGCGCCAGCAGCCCTCAGGGATCGAACACTGAAGCTTTCTTT. Its protein product is CASSPQGSNTEAFF.

V gene TRBV9 combines with J gene TRBJ2-6; D may match TRBD1 or TRBD2 (6 bases each). Germline lookup yields CDR1 SGDLS and CDR2 YYNGEE. V was pared by 0 bases and J by 3 bases, with 19 bases between. The CDR3 loop spans 19 amino acids. The CDR3 here is CASSVEVVGGAYGANVLTF. The CDR3 DNA reads as TGTGCCAGCAGCGTAGAAGTCGTGGGGGGCGCTTATGGGGCCAACGTCCTGACTTTC.

J is TRBJ2-3 and V is TRBV5-4; D is unresolved. The germline CDR1 and CDR2 sequences are SGHNT and YYREEE (reference sequence). V dropped 4 bases and J dropped 2 bases, with 5 bases sitting between them. This CDR3 is built from 12 residues. As DNA, the CDR3 is TGTGCCAGCAGCCTTTTCACAGATACGCAGTATTTT. This translates into CASSLFTDTQYF.

This sequence joins TRBV27 and TRBJ1-1; D ambiguous. The CDR3 extends over 14 amino acids. Germline CDR1 MNHEY, CDR2 SMNVEV (reference sequence). V was cut by 2 bases and J by 5 bases, with 12 bases left in between. The chain's CDR3 is CASSLEGRVTEAFF. CDR3 bases: TGTGCCAGCAGTTTAGAGGGAAGGGTGACTGAAGCTTTCTTT.

The chain couples TRBV6-5 to TRBJ1-5; no definite D call. Trimming removed 5 bases at V and 5 bases at J, with 10 bases between. The germline V gene has CDR1 MNHEY and CDR2 SVGAGI. This CDR3 comprises 13 residues. In nucleotides, the CDR3 is TGTGCCAGCAGTGATTGGTGGGATCAGCCCCAGCATTTT. Its translation: CASSDWWDQPQHF.

V usage is TRBV4-2 and J usage is TRBJ2-7; TRBD1 aligns across 11 bases. The CDR3 loop spans 13 amino acids. The V gene end was trimmed by 5 bases and the J gene end by 6 bases; junction bases not matched to a gene: 3. The germline V gene encodes CDR1 LGHNA and CDR2 YNFKEQ. As DNA, the CDR3 is TGTGCCAGCAGCTTGGACAGGGGGCCCGAGCAGTACTTC. This codes for CASSLDRGPEQYF.

The chain couples TRBV5-4 to TRBJ1-2; a weak D match, TRBD1 (6 bases). V lost 6 bases, J lost 4 bases, and 19 bases lay in between. This CDR3 region has 15 residues. Germline V gene lookup returns CDR1 SGHNT and CDR2 YYREEE (reference sequence). The CDR3 loop is CASIPGIGGGYGYTF. In nucleotides, the CDR3 is TGTGCCAGCATCCCCGGTATAGGGGGAGGCTATGGCTACACCTTC.

This clone was counted only a few times. J is TRBJ1-4 and V is TRBV19, with D uncertain. CDR1 and CDR2 (germline): LNHDA, SQIVND (reference sequence). The CDR3 is 16 amino acids. The V and J ends lost 5 bases and 5 bases respectively, with 18 bases between them. This chain's CDR3 is CASSPRTGPENEKLFF. For the CDR3, the DNA is TGTGCCAGTAGTCCGCGAACCGGGCCAGAGAATGAAAAACTGTTTTTT.

The rearrangement links TRBV6-5 to TRBJ2-7; D uncertain. The germline gives CDR1 MNHEY, CDR2 SVGAGI. The CDR3 consists of 12 residues. Deletions cut 6 bases from V and 4 bases from J, with 10 bases between. CDR3 amino acids: CASSLGGYEQYF. CDR3 bases: TGTGCCAGCAGCCTAGGTGGGTACGAGCAGTACTTC.

This chain connects TRBV7-7 to TRBJ2-3; no definite D call. CDR1 and CDR2 from the germline V gene are SSHAT and FNYEAQ (reference sequence). The CDR3 covers 13 residues. Trimming took off 5 bases at V and 2 bases at J, with 8 bases between the two ends. In DNA form, the CDR3 reads TGTGCCAGCAGCCCAACGTTCACAGATACGCAGTATTTT. Amino acids: CASSPTFTDTQYF.

The CDR3 protein is CASSIRGANTGELFF. In nucleotides, the CDR3 is TGTGCCAGTAGTATCCGAGGGGCGAACACCGGGGAGCTGTTTTTT. This chain connects TRBV19 to TRBJ2-2; D could derive from TRBD1 or TRBD2 (5 bases each). Per the germline V gene, CDR1 is LNHDA and CDR2 is SQIVND (reference sequence). The V and J ends lost 3 bases and 0 bases respectively, with 8 bases between them. There are 15 residues in the CDR3.

The rearrangement joins TRBV9 to TRBJ2-7; TRBD1 aligns across 7 bases. The CDR3 is 13 residues long. CDR1 is SGDLS, CDR2 YYNGEE, per germline. Trimming cost V 3 bases and J 6 bases; bases outside gene matches: 6. Here the CDR3 DNA reads TGTGCCAGCAGCGCCGACAGGGCAGGCGAGCAGTACTTC. Its translation: CASSADRAGEQYF.